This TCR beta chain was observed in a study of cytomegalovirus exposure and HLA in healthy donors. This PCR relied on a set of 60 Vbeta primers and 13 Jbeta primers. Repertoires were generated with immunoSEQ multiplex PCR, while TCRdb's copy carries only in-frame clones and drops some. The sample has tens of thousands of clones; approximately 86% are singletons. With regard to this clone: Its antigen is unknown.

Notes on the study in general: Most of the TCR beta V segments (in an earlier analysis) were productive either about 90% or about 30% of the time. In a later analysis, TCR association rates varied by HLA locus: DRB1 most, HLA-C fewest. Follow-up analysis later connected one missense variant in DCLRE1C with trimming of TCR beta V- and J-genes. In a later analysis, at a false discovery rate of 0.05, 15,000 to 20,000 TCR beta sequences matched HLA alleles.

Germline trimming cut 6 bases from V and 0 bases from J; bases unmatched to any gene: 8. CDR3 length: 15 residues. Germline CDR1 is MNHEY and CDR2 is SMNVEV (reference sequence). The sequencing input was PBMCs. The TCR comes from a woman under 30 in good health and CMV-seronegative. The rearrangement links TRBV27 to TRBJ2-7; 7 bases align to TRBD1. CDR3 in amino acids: CASRVTAGGSYEQYF. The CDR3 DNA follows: TGTGCCAGCAGGGTCACGGCAGGGGGCTCCTACGAGCAGTACTTC.